This T cell receptor beta chain appears in the sequencing data of a study of early T cells in non-severe SARS-CoV-2 infection. As for the study in general: Sequencing of unsorted whole blood was done on bulk RNA, leaving chains unpaired. Findings of the study overall: Comparison of clonotypes with VDJdb favored anti-spike CD8 responses while missing private and CD4 specificities.

Each cDNA molecule carried a unique molecular identifier. One entry per CDR3 protein, called by TCRdb with MiXCR from the 5' RACE reads. The table lists tens of thousands of distinct CDR3 sequences, 13% to 15% of them singletons, with under 8% in the top ten. A note on this clonotype: No antigen is known for it.

The CDR3 spans 16 residues. Losses at the gene ends were 0 bases for V and 0 bases for J; bases not matched to a gene: 2. From germline, CDR1 is SGHTA and CDR2 FQGNSA. This sequence was found in an adult who was a healthcare worker with PCR-confirmed SARS-CoV-2 infection or an uninfected control (not recorded which). Sequenced input: whole blood. This rearrangement joins TRBV7-2 to TRBJ2-7, with TRBD1 matching over 10 bases. CDR3: CASSLARTGGSYEQYF. CDR3 in DNA: TGTGCCAGCAGCTTAGCCCGGACAGGGGGCTCCTACGAGCAGTACTTC. The whole variable domain, remainder taken from reference TRBV7-2 and TRBJ2-7, is GAGVSQSPSNKVTEKGKDVELRCDPISGHTALYWYRQSLGQGLEFLIYFQGNSAPDKSGLPSDRFSAERTGGSVSTLTIQRTQQEDSAVYLCASSLARTGGSYEQYFGPGTRLTVT.